The 5 T cell receptor beta chains listed next were all sequenced from one sample in a study of beta chain features in type 1 diabetes. Expressed TCRB transcripts were sequenced, since all the RNA that had been isolated was reverse transcribed. Data came from immunoSEQ multiplex PCR; TCRdb stores just in-frame clones and leaves some out. In the table there are around 320,000 clones, around 13% of which are singletons. Sequencing was done on a sample of central memory CD4+ T cells from blood. Receptors were obtained from a man aged 25-45 years in good health.

There are a few counts of this clone. Additional DNA sequences in this sample encode the identical CDR3. The chain recombines TRBV15 with TRBJ2-3, with 10 bases that match TRBD2. Germline values: CDR1 LNHNV, CDR2 YYDKDF (reference sequence). With 4 bases clipped from V and 3 bases from J, the junction kept 4 bases outside the gene matches. The CDR3 runs to 15 residues. CDR3: CATSTLAGATDTQYF. The CDR3 DNA reads as TGTGCCACCAGCACCCTAGCGGGAGCTACAGATACGCAGTATTTT. Drawing the rest from reference TRBV15 and TRBJ2-3, the complete variable domain is DAMVIQNPRYQVTQFGKPVTLSCSQTLNHNVMYWYQQKSSQAPKLLFHYYDKDFNNEADTPDNFQSRRPNTSFCFLDIRSPGLGDTAMYLCATSTLAGATDTQYFGPGTRLTVL.

The chain joins TRBV5-1 to TRBJ1-1, with a possible D match to TRBD1 (5 bases). The CDR3 covers 14 residues. Germline CDR1 and CDR2: SGHRS and YFSETQ. V was pared by 0 bases and J by 4 bases, with 10 bases between. DNA of the CDR3: TGCGCCAGCAGCTTGGACCACGGGGGCACTGAAGCTTTCTTT. It specifies CASSLDHGGTEAFF.

The chain couples TRBV2 to TRBJ1-2; no reliable D call. Germline V gene data show CDR1 as SNHLY and CDR2 as FYNNEI. The V end lost 1 base, the J end lost 8 bases, and 14 bases lay between the germline ends. This CDR3 is built from 14 residues. CDR3 in amino acids: CASSEGARATGYTF. The CDR3 DNA reads TGTGCCAGCAGTGAAGGAGCTAGGGCTACCGGCTACACCTTC.

This clone was detected only once. CDR3 DNA sequence: TGTGCCAGCAGCTGGGGACATTCCTCTGAAGCTTTCTTT. Translation: CASSWGHSSEAFF. V is TRBV5-8 and J is TRBJ1-1; maybe TRBD1 (6 bases). This CDR3 is built from 13 residues. Germline CDR1 is SGHTS and CDR2 is YDEGEE. With 3 bases removed from V and 6 bases from J, the gap between germline ends came to 12 bases. Together with reference TRBV5-8 and TRBJ1-1, the CDR3 gives the full variable domain: EAGVTQSPTHLIKTRGQQATLRCSPISGHTSVYWYQQALGLGLQFLLWYDEGEERNRGNFPPRFSGRQFPNYSSELNVNALELEDSALYLCASSWGHSSEAFFGQGTRLTVV.

The chain links TRBV4-3 to TRBJ1-1, with D possibly being TRBD1 (5 bases). The V end was cut by 0 bases, the J end by 3 bases, with 11 bases between. CDR1 is LGHNA, CDR2 YSLEER, per germline. CDR3 length: 15 residues. CDR3 in amino acids: CASSQDDSLDTEAFF. The CDR3 region has the DNA TGCGCCAGCAGCCAAGACGACAGTCTTGACACTGAAGCTTTCTTT.